These T cell receptor beta chains were read from a single sample in a study of blood T cells in healthy people across ages. TCRdb re-analysed the 5' RACE reads in MiXCR, keeping a single row per CDR3 protein. The sample contains 700,000 to 800,000 distinct CDR3 sequences, about 42% of which appear only once. Sequencing input: blood. These receptors were obtained from a woman aged 55-69 years in good health. The CDR3 runs from the conserved cysteine through the conserved F or W. The D gene is left open where the match is weak. Clone size is stated in some rows and not others, as once, few, many or a class when expanded.

d_gene	abundance	v_gene	j_gene	CDR3aa	CDR3nt
TRBD1	few	TRBV24-1	TRBJ2-7	CATSDRTGKGYNEQYF	TGTGCCACCAGTGACCGGACAGGGAAGGGGTACAATGAGCAGTACTTC
.	.	TRBV20-1	TRBJ2-7	CSAQTGSEQYF	TGCAGTGCCCAAACTGGGAGCGAGCAGTACTTC
.	.	TRBV10-3	TRBJ1-2	CAISYEGYGYTF	TGTGCCATCAGTTATGAGGGCTATGGCTACACCTTC
TRBD2	.	TRBV24-1	TRBJ2-3	CATSETSGATDTQYF	TGTGCCACCAGTGAAACTAGCGGGGCCACAGATACGCAGTATTTT
.	.	TRBV7-2	TRBJ2-3	CASSLKIGGTDTQYF	TGTGCCAGCAGCTTAAAGATCGGGGGCACAGATACGCAGTATTTT
TRBD2	.	TRBV2	TRBJ2-1	CASRDSGAIYNEQFF	TGTGCCAGCAGAGATAGCGGGGCCATATACAATGAGCAGTTCTTC
.	.	TRBV15	TRBJ2-1	CATSTLSEQFF	TGTGCCACCAGCACACTCAGTGAGCAGTTCTTC
TRBD1	once	TRBV7-9	TRBJ2-1	CASSLGQGAGKEQFF	TGTGCCAGCAGCTTAGGACAGGGGGCAGGAAAGGAGCAGTTCTTC
.	few	TRBV7-2	TRBJ2-1	CASSHLQSTNEQFF	TGTGCCAGCAGCCATCTACAGTCCACCAATGAGCAGTTCTTC
.	.	TRBV14	TRBJ2-3	CASSQEGRFGGVRTDTQYF	TGTGCCAGCAGCCAAGAGGGCCGATTCGGCGGGGTGCGCACAGATACGCAGTATTTT
TRBD1	many	TRBV29-1	TRBJ1-2	CSVEGQVYGYTF	TGCAGCGTTGAGGGACAGGTCTATGGCTACACCTTC
TRBD1	once	TRBV6-1	TRBJ1-4	CASRWTGGTNEKLFF	TGTGCCAGCCGATGGACAGGGGGGACTAATGAAAAACTGTTTTTT
.	.	TRBV5-6	TRBJ1-2	CASSASGASYGYTF	TGTGCCAGCAGCGCCTCCGGGGCGTCTTATGGCTACACCTTC
.	.	TRBV20-1	TRBJ1-4	CSARDRGMRSNEKLFF	TGCAGTGCTAGAGATCGAGGAATGAGGTCTAATGAAAAACTGTTTTTT
TRBD2	few	TRBV6-5	TRBJ2-1	CASSPPAGGLYEQFF	TGTGCCAGCAGCCCCCCAGCGGGAGGGCTGTATGAGCAGTTCTTC
.	.	TRBV12-3/TRBV12-4	TRBJ2-4	CASSLGQPRSTYF	TGTGCCAGCAGTTTAGGTCAGCCCCGATCGACGTACTTC
.	few	TRBV5-1	TRBJ2-1	CASGSGGRSYNEQFF	TGCGCCAGCGGGTCGGGCGGCAGATCCTACAATGAGCAGTTCTTC
TRBD2	.	TRBV6-2/TRBV6-3	TRBJ2-3	CASSYGTSGSIDTQYF	TGTGCCAGCAGTTATGGGACTAGCGGGAGTATAGATACGCAGTATTTT
TRBD1	few	TRBV7-9	TRBJ1-4	CASSSRDRGREKLFF	TGTGCCAGCAGCTCTCGGGACAGGGGGCGAGAAAAACTGTTTTTT
.	.	TRBV20-1	TRBJ2-7	CSARSGRISYEQYF	TGCAGTGCTAGATCGGGGAGGATATCCTACGAGCAGTACTTC
.	.	TRBV30	TRBJ1-5	CAGSEVKQPQHF	TGTGCCGGGAGTGAGGTGAAACAGCCCCAGCATTTT
TRBD2	few	TRBV20-1	TRBJ2-3	CSATLTSGVTDTQYF	TGCAGTGCCACCCTGACTAGCGGAGTTACAGATACGCAGTATTTT
.	few	TRBV24-1	TRBJ2-3	CATSDSSSDTDTQYF	TGTGCCACCAGTGACTCCTCCTCGGACACAGATACGCAGTATTTT
.	.	TRBV5-1	TRBJ2-7	CASSFDSPYEQYF	TGCGCCAGCAGCTTTGACTCTCCCTACGAGCAGTACTTC
TRBD2	few	TRBV7-2	TRBJ2-5	CASSRAGARDEQYF	TGTGCCAGCAGCCGCGCGGGAGCTAGGGATGAGCAGTACTTC
.	many	TRBV6-5	TRBJ2-5	CASSYSYQETQYF	TGTGCCAGCAGTTACTCCTACCAAGAGACCCAGTACTTC
TRBD2	few	TRBV28	TRBJ2-1	CASTPPGLAGGSSYNEQFF	TGTGCCAGCACCCCTCCCGGGTTAGCGGGAGGAAGCTCCTACAATGAGCAGTTCTTC
TRBD2	few	TRBV5-1	TRBJ2-1	CASSRGGTSGNYNEQFF	TGCGCCAGCAGCCGAGGAGGGACTAGCGGGAATTACAATGAGCAGTTCTTC
.	.	TRBV24-1	TRBJ1-5	CAPQINQPQHF	TGTGCCCCCCAGATAAATCAGCCCCAGCATTTT
TRBD2	few	TRBV7-2	TRBJ2-1	CASSLGLAGGAGNEQFF	TGTGCCAGCAGCTTGGGACTAGCGGGAGGGGCGGGCAATGAGCAGTTCTTC